This T cell receptor beta chain appears in the sequencing data of a study of cytomegalovirus exposure and HLA in healthy donors. The donors were members of the validation cohort, which comprised 120 subjects and was separate from the first cohort of some 680 subjects. Sequencing used immunoSEQ multiplex PCR; TCRdb keeps in-frame clones, though not all of them. The sample lists roughly 43,000 clones, approximately 90% occurring once. Germline lookup yields CDR1 WSHSY and CDR2 SAAADI. J lost 3 bases, V lost 6 bases, and 3 bases had no gene match. The CDR3 is 15 residues long. With regard to this clone: The target antigen is unknown.

Study results and limitations: Most sequenced TCRs were rare (though some public TCRs occurred in many donors). The study designated 150 or so TCR beta chains cytomegalovirus-associated.

The sample was PBMCs. The chain employs TRBV10-2 and TRBJ2-3; TRBD2 matches at 13 bases. The source is a man between 18 and 29 years old in good health and CMV-seronegative. This chain's CDR3 is CASSATSGGTDTQYF. The CDR3 region has the DNA TGCGCCAGCAGCGCGACTAGCGGGGGGACAGATACGCAGTATTTT.